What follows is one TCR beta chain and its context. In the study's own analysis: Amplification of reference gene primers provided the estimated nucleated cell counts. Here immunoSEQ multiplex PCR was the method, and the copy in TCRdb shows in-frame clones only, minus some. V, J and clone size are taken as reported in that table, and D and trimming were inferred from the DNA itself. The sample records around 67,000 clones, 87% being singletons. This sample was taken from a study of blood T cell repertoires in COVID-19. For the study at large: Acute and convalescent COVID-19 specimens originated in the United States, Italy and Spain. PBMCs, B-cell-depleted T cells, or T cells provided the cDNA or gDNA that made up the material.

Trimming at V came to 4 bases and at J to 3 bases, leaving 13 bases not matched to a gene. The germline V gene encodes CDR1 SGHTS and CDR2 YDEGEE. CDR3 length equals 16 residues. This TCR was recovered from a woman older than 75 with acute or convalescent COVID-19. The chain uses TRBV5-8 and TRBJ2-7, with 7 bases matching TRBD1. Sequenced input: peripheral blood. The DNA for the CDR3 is TGTGCCAGCAGCAGGGGGCCCAGGGACAACGGCTACGAGCAGTACTTC. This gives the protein CASSRGPRDNGYEQYF.